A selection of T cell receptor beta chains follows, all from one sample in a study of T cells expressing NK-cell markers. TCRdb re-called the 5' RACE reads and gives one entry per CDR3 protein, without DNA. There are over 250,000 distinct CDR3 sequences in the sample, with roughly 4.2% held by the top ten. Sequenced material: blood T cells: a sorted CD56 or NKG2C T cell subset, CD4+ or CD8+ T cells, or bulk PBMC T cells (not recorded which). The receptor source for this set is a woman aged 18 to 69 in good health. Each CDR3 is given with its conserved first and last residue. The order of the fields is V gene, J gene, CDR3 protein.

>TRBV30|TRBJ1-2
CAWSVQGVWNGYTF
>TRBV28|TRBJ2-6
CASSLAGTAGANVLTF
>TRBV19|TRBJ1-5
CASSPSGGRRGQPQHF
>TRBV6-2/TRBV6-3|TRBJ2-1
CASSYMDSQEFF
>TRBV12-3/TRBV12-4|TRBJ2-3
CACRQGPNTQYF
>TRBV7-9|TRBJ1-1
CASSGRTGEDTEAFF
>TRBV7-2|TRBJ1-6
CASSPTGATNSPLHF
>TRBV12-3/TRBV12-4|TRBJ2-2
CASSLAGETGELFF
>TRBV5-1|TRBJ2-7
CASTTSGRTGEQYF
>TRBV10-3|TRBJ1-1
CAISESSREGSEAFF
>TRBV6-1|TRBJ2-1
CASRPAGPAPDEQFF
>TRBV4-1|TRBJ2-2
CASKDFTGELFF
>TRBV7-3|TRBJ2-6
CASSLNGAGYGANVLTF
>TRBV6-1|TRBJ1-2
CASRELLQGALAYGYTF
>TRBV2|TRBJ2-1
CASSEFGGSRNEQFF
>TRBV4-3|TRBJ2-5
CASSHLIRETQYF
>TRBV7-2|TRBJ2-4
CASSLGGNIQYF
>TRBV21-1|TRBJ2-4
CASSKVRRDESSKNIQYF
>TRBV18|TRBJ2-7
CASSPGTGTYEQYF
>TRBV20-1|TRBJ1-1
CSARSLLGKTGNTEAFF
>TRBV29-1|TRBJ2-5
CSADPGQRETQYF
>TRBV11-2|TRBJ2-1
CASSSPPGTGLNEQFF
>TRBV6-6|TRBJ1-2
CASSSAVGYTF
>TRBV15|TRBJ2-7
CATRQGASTEQYF
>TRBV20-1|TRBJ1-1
CSVEGSRGNTEAFF
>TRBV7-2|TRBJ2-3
CASSHPGTGDTQYF
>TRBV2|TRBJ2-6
CASLVGGANVLTF
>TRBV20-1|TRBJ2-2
CSATRVRTTGELFF
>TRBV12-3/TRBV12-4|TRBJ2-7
CASSTGVHEQYF
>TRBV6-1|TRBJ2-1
CASSPPGTGYNEQFF
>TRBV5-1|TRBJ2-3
CASSPAGGRTDTQYF
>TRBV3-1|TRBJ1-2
CASSHLEDRGYGYTF
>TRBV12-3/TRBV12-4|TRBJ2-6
CASSPGQGRTGANVLTF
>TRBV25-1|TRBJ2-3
CASSSSRASGGARDTQYF
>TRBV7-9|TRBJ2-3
CASSSPQGTDTQYF
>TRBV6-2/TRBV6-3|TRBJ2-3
CASSPVPRVTTDTQYF
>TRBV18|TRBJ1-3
CASSDRTSGNTIYF
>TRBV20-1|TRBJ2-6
CSAATGREANVLTF
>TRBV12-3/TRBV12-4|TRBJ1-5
CASRFSNQPQHF
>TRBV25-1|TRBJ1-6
CASSEFRDSYNSPLHF